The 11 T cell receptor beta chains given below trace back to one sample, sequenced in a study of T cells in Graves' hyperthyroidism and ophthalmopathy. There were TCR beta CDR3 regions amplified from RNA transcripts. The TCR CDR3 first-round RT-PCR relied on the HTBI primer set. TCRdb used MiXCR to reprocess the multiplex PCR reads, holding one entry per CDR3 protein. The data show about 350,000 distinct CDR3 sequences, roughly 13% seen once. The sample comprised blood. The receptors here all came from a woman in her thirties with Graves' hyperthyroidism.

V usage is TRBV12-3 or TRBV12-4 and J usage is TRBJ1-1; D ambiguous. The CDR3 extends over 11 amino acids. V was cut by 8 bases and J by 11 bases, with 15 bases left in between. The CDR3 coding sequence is TGTGCCAGCCTTTCCCCGATCGCGGCTTTCTTT. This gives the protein CASLSPIAAFF.

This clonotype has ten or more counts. The CDR3 reads CASSLDSRGDTQYF. DNA for the CDR3: TGTGCCAGCAGCTTAGATTCCCGGGGAGATACGCAGTATTTT. The chain links TRBV11-3 to TRBJ2-3, with D tentatively TRBD2 (5 bases). Germline CDR1 and CDR2: SGHNT and YENEEA. The ends were cut back, 0 bases at V and 5 bases at J, with 9 bases in the middle. The CDR3 is 14 residues long.

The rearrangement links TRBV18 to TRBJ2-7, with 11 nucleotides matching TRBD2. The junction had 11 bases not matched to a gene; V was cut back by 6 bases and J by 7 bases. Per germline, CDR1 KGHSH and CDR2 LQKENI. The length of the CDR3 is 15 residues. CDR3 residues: CASSLRSGRASEQYF. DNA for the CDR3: TGTGCCAGCTCCCTACGTAGCGGGAGGGCCTCAGAGCAGTACTTC.

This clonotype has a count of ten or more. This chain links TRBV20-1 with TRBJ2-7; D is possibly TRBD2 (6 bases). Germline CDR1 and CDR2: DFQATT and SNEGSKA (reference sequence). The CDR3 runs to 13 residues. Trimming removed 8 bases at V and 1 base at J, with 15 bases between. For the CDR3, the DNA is TGCAGTTCACTCCGGGACTCATCCTACGAGCAGTACTTC. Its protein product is CSSLRDSSYEQYF.

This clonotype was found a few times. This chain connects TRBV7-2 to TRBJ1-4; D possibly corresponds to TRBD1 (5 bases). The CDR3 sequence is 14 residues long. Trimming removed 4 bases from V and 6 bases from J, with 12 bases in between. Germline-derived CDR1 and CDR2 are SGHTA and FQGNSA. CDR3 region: CASSSGWGDEKLFF. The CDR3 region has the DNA TGTGCCAGCAGCTCAGGGTGGGGGGATGAAAAACTGTTTTTT.

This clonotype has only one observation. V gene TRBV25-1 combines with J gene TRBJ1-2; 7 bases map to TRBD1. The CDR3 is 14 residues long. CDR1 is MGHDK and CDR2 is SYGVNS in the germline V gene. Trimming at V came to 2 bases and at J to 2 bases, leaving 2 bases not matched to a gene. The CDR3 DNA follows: TGTGCCAGCAGTGAAGGGGACAGAAACTATGGCTACACCTTC. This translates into CASSEGDRNYGYTF.

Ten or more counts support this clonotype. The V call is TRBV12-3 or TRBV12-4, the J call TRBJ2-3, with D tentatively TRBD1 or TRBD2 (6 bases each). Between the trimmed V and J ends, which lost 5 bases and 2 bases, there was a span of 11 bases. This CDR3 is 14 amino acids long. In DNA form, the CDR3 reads TGTGCCAGCAGTACGGGGGCGGACACAGATACGCAGTATTTT. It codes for CASSTGADTDTQYF.

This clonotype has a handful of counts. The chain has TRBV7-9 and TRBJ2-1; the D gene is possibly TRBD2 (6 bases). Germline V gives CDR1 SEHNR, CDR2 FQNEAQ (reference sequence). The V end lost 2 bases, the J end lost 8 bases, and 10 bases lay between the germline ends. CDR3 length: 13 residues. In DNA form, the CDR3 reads TGTGCCAGCAGCTTAAGGCGGGGCTATGAGCAGTTCTTC. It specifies CASSLRRGYEQFF. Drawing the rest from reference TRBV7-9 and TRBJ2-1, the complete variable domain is DTGVSQNPRHKITKRGQNVTFRCDPISEHNRLYWYRQTLGQGPEFLTYFQNEAQLEKSRLLSDRFSAERPKGSFSTLEIQRTEQGDSAMYLCASSLRRGYEQFFGPGTRLTVL.

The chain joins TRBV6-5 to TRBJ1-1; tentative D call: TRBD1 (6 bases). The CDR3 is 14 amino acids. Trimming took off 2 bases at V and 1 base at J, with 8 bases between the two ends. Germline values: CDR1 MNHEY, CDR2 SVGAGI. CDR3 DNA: TGTGCCAGCAGTTACACGGGGGCGAACACTGAAGCTTTCTTT. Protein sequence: CASSYTGANTEAFF.

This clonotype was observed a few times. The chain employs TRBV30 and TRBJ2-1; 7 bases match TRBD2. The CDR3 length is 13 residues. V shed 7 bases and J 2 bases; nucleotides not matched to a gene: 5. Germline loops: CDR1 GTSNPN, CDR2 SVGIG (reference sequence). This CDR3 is CALESGTYNEQFF. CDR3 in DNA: TGTGCCTTGGAGAGCGGGACCTACAATGAGCAGTTCTTC.

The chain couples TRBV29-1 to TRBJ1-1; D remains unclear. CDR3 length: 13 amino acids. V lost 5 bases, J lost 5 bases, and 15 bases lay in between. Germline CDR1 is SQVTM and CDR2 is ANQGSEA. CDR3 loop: CSVNRALRTEAFF. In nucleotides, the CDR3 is TGCAGCGTTAATCGGGCCCTCCGGACTGAAGCTTTCTTT. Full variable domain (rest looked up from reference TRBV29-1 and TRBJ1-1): SAVISQKPSRDICQRGTSLTIQCQVDSQVTMMFWYRQQPGQSLTLIATANQGSEATYESGFVIDKFPISRPNLTFSTLTVSNMSPEDSSIYLCSVNRALRTEAFFGQGTRLTVV.